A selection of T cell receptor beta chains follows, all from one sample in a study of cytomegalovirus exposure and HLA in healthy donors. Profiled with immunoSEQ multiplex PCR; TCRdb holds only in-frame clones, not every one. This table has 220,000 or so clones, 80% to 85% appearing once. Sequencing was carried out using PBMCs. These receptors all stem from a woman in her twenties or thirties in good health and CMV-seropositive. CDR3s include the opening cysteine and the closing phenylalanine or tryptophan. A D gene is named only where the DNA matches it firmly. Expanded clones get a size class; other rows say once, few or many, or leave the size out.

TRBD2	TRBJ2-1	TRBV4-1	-	TGCGCCACCTCATTGGGACTAGCGGACGACATAATCTACAATGAGCAGTTCTTC	CATSLGLADDIIYNEQFF
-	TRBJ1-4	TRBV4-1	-	TGCGCCAGCAGCCAAGAAGTGGGGGAACTGTTTTTT	CASSQEVGELFF
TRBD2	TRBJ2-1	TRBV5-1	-	TGCGCCAGCAGCATCCCCGGGACTACCAATGAGCAGTTCTTC	CASSIPGTTNEQFF
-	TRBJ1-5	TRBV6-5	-	TGTGCCAGCAGTCCCTACATCCATCAGCCCCAGCATTTT	CASSPYIHQPQHF
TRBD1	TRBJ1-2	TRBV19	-	TGTGCCAGTAGTATAGGTTCGACAGGGGCCTATGGCTACACCTTC	CASSIGSTGAYGYTF
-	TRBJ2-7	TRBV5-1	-	TGCGCCAGCAGGTACCCGGGAGCCTACGAGCAGTACTTC	CASRYPGAYEQYF
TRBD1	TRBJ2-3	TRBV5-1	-	TGCGCCAGCAGCTCTCTGGTCCAGGGGGCTGGCACAGATACGCAGTATTTT	CASSSLVQGAGTDTQYF
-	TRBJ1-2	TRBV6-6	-	TGTGCCAGCAGTTACCGTGGAGGGGAAGGCTACACCTTC	CASSYRGGEGYTF
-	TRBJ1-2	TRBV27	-	TGTGCCAGCAGTGACAACAGGGCCCTCTCGGGCTACACCTTC	CASSDNRALSGYTF
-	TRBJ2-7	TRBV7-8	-	TGTGCCAGCAGCTCGGGCGGTTATACCTACGAGCAGTACTTC	CASSSGGYTYEQYF
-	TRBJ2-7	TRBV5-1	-	TGCGCCAGCAGCTTGGCATTCTCCCGGGGGATGGGCTACGAGCAGTACTTC	CASSLAFSRGMGYEQYF
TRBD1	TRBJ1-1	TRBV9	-	TGTGCCAGCAGCGGAGGGGACAGGGGTTTCACTGAAGCTTTCTTT	CASSGGDRGFTEAFF
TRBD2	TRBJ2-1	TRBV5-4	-	TGTGCCAGCAGCTTGGCTAGCGGGACCTACAATGAGCAGTTCTTC	CASSLASGTYNEQFF
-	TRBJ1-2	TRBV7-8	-	TGTGCCAGCAGCTTATCGCGTACGAGTAACTATGGCTACACCTTC	CASSLSRTSNYGYTF
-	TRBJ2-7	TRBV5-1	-	TGCGCCAGCTCGCCGGGCTACGAGCAGTACTTC	CASSPGYEQYF
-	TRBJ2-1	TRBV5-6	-	TGTGCCAGCAGCTTGAATGGTGTTGCAGAATTGAATGAGCAGTTCTTC	CASSLNGVAELNEQFF
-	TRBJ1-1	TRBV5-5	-	TGTGCCAGCAGCTTTTTCTCTGAAGCTTTCTTT	CASSFFSEAFF
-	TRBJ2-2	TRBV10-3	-	TGTGCCATCAGTGAGGGGACAACGAACACCGGGGAGCTGTTTTTT	CAISEGTTNTGELFF
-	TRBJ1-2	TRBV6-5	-	TGTGCCAGCAGTTACAGACCGCGCTATGGCTACACCTTC	CASSYRPRYGYTF
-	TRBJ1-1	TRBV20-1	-	TGCAGTGCTAGAGCGTCAATGGAAGCTTTCTTT	CSARASMEAFF
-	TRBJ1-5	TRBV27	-	TGTGCCAGCAGTGATCAGCCCCAGCATTTT	CASSDQPQHF
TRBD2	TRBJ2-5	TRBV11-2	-	TGTGCCAGCAGCCCCGGGACTAGCGGGAAAAACCAAGAGACCCAGTACTTC	CASSPGTSGKNQETQYF
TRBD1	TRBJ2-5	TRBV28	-	TGTGCCAGCATCCGAGACAGGGGGATACAAGAGACCCAGTACTTC	CASIRDRGIQETQYF
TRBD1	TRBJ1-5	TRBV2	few	TGTGCCAGCAGTGAAGCCCCGGGACAGGGGAATCAGCCCCAGCATTTT	CASSEAPGQGNQPQHF
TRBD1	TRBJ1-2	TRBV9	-	TGTGCCAGCAGCGTAGCACAGGGGGGCCGTGGCTACACCTTC	CASSVAQGGRGYTF
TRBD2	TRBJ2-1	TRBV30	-	TGTGCCTGGAGCTGGGATAATAGCGGGAGGAGTGGGATTGAGCAGTTCTTC	CAWSWDNSGRSGIEQFF
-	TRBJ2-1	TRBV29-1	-	TGCAGCGTTAATAGACTAGGCTCCTACAATGAGCAGTTCTTC	CSVNRLGSYNEQFF
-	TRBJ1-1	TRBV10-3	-	TGTGCCATGAGGACAGACAAATTTGAAGCTTTCTTT	CAMRTDKFEAFF
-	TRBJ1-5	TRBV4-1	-	TGCGCCAGCAGCCAAGATTGGGACCGGCGTCAGCCCCAGCATTTT	CASSQDWDRRQPQHF
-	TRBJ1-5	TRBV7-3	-	TGTGCCAGCAGCTACGAACCGGTCACCCGTGGGAGCAATCAGCCCCAGCATTTT	CASSYEPVTRGSNQPQHF
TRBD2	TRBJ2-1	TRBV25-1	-	TGTGCCAGCAGTGAAAAAGCGGGAGGGGACAATGAGCAGTTCTTC	CASSEKAGGDNEQFF
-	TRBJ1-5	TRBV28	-	TGTGCCAGCAGTTCCTCCCTCAATCAGCCCCAGCATTTT	CASSSSLNQPQHF
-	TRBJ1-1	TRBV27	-	TGTGCCAGCAGTTTATCGGGGGACCGTCGGGAAGCTTTCTTT	CASSLSGDRREAFF
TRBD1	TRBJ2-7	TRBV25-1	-	TGTGCCAGCAGTGCGGGACAGGGAGACGAGCAGTACTTC	CASSAGQGDEQYF
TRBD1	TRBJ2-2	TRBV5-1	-	TGCGCCAGCTCGTCAGGGGGCACCACCGGGGAGCTGTTTTTT	CASSSGGTTGELFF
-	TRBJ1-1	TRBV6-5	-	TGTGCCAGCAAGAGGTTAGAGGGTATGGGCACTGAAGCTTTCTTT	CASKRLEGMGTEAFF
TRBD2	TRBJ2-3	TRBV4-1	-	TGCGCCAGCAGCCACCCGAGCGGGAAGGAGCAATATACGCAGTATTTT	CASSHPSGKEQYTQYF
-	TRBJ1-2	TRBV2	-	TGTGCCAGCAGTCGGGGCGGCTATGGCTACACCTTC	CASSRGGYGYTF
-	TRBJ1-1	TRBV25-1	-	TGTGCCAGCAGCAAAAAGAGGGTGGGTCTGATGAACACTGAAGCTTTCTTT	CASSKKRVGLMNTEAFF
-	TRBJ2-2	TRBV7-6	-	TGTGCCAGCAGCTCGCAGGAATCGAGCACCGGGGAGCTGTTTTTT	CASSSQESSTGELFF
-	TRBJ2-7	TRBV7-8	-	TGTGCCAGCAGCTTAGCAAGGCGGACCTCCTACGAGCAGTACTTC	CASSLARRTSYEQYF
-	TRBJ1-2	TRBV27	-	TGTGCCAGCAGTTTATTGGGGTGGGCTGACTACTATGGCTACACCTTC	CASSLLGWADYYGYTF
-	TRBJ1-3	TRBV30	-	TGTGCCTGGAGGCCGGAGAGACTCTCTGGAAACACCATATATTTT	CAWRPERLSGNTIYF
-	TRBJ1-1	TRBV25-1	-	TGTGCCAGCAGTGACCCGAACACTGAAGCTTTCTTT	CASSDPNTEAFF
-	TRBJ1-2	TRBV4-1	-	TGCGCCAGCAGCCAAGTACAGAACTATGGCTACACCTTC	CASSQVQNYGYTF
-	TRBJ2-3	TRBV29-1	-	TGCAGCGTTGATTGGGGATCTAGCACAGATACGCAGTATTTT	CSVDWGSSTDTQYF
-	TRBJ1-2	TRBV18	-	TGTGCCAGCTCACTTGCGGGGAGTGACTATGGCTACACCTTC	CASSLAGSDYGYTF
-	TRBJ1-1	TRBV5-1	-	TGCGCCAGCAGCTTAGACGGACTGAACACTGAAGCTTTCTTT	CASSLDGLNTEAFF
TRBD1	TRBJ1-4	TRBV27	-	TGTGCCAGCAGTCACTCGACAGGGGGGGAAAAACTGTTTTTT	CASSHSTGGEKLFF
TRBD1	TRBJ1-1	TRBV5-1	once	TGCGCCAGCAGCTTGGCTATAGGGGGCTACGCTGAAGCTTTCTTT	CASSLAIGGYAEAFF
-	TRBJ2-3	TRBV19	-	TGTGCCAGTAGTACCTCAGGTTTGCGGGATTTGGCAGATACGCAGTATTTT	CASSTSGLRDLADTQYF
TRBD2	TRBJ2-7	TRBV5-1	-	TGCGCCAGCAGCTTCGAAGCGGGAGTATCCTACGAGCAGTACTTC	CASSFEAGVSYEQYF
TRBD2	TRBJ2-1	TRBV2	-	TGTGCCAGCGATAGCGGGAGAAACTACAATGAGCAGTTCTTC	CASDSGRNYNEQFF
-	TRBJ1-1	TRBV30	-	TGTGCCTGGAGTATTCCCTTGGGGAACACTGAAGCTTTCTTT	CAWSIPLGNTEAFF
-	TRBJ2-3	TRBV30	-	TGTGCCTGGAGTCGGACGTGGACAGATACGCAGTATTTT	CAWSRTWTDTQYF
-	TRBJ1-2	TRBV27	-	TGTGCCAGCAGCGGCAGGGCTAACTATGGCTACACCTTC	CASSGRANYGYTF
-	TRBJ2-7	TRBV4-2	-	TGTGCCAGCAGTAAAAGATCCCCCTGGGATGCCTCCTACGAGCAGTACTTC	CASSKRSPWDASYEQYF
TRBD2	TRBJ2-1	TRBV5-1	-	TGCGCCAGCAGCCCGATAGCGGGAGTCAATGAGCAGTTCTTC	CASSPIAGVNEQFF
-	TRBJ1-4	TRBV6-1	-	TGTGCCAGCAGTGACTTCCCCCGAGGCAGGAATGAAAAACTGTTTTTT	CASSDFPRGRNEKLFF
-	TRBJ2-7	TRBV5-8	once	TGTGCCAGCAGCCAGGGACATCCCAGCTCCTACGAGCAGTACTTC	CASSQGHPSSYEQYF